Reported below is one T cell receptor (beta chain). Its target is unknown. Some clones are missing from TCRdb's copy, which holds only in-frame ones; the method was immunoSEQ multiplex PCR. Of about 2 million clones detected, about 94% appear once; the ten largest clones hold more than 0.95%. The data belong to a study of shared clonotypes between healthy human individuals. As for the study in general: Every donor yielded three CD4 naive, three CD4 memory, two CD8 naive and one CD8 memory plate.

Naivety among CD8 cells was defined by CD45RO negativity and positive CCR7 selection, thereby excluding terminally differentiated effector memory CD45RA+ cells. Participating donors were healthy, HIV-negative adults free of recent acute infections or vaccinations. Per germline, CDR1 SNHLY and CDR2 FYNNEI. The CDR3 contains 19 residues. V was pared by 3 bases and J by 4 bases, with 15 bases of the junction left unmatched. General study points: Sequencing depth was predicted to influence how clonotypes are shared among donors. A limitation of the genetic and exposure-history diversity represented arose from few donors.

Sequenced material: naive CD8+ T cells sorted from blood. V gene TRBV2 combines with J gene TRBJ2-6; 7 bases match TRBD1. The clonotype was recovered from a man between 18 and 29 years old in good health. CDR3 residues: CASSDPRDSGLSGANVLTF. CDR3 nucleotides: TGTGCCAGCAGTGACCCCCGGGACAGTGGTTTATCCGGGGCCAACGTCCTGACTTTC.